This passage covers 28 T cell receptor beta chains from one sample sequenced in a study of blood T cell repertoires in COVID-19. The method was immunoSEQ multiplex PCR; TCRdb's version includes in-frame clones alone and lacks a portion of them. The sample lists about 280,000 clones, about 85% occurring once. The sequenced material came from peripheral blood. The receptors here all came from a human donor in a cohort sampled during active COVID-19.

The V gene is TRBV28, the J gene TRBJ2-2; 9 bases match TRBD1. This CDR3 has 15 amino acids. Trimming at V came to 2 bases and at J to 7 bases, leaving 5 bases not matched to a gene. CDR1 MDHEN and CDR2 SYDVKM come from the germline V gene. The CDR3 DNA follows: TGTGCCAGCAGTTTAGGGGGACAGGGCCGCGGGGAGCTGTTTTTT. Protein sequence: CASSLGGQGRGELFF. The full variable domain, rest sourced from reference TRBV28 and TRBJ2-2, is DVKVTQSSRYLVKRTGEKVFLECVQDMDHENMFWYRQDPGLGLRLIYFSYDVKMKEKGDIPEGYSVSREKKERFSLILESASTNQTSMYLCASSLGGQGRGELFFGEGSRLTVL.

This chain joins TRBV6-5 and TRBJ1-5; 8 positions agree with TRBD1. The CDR3 has 16 amino acids. The germline CDR1 and CDR2 sequences are MNHEY and SVGAGI. With V trimmed by 0 bases and J by 1 base, 2 bases remained unmatched. The CDR3 DNA sequence: TGTGCCAGCAGTTACTCGTGGACAGGGAGCAATCAGCCCCAGCATTTT. Protein product: CASSYSWTGSNQPQHF.

The V gene is TRBV14, the J gene TRBJ2-1; 10 nucleotides agree with TRBD2. The CDR3 loop spans 13 amino acids. The junction had 6 bases not matched to a gene; V was cut back by 7 bases and J by 9 bases. From germline, CDR1 is SGHDN and CDR2 FVKESK. The CDR3 DNA reads as TGTGCCAGCAACCTAGCGGGAGCCAGTGAGCAGTTCTTC. Protein product: CASNLAGASEQFF.

This rearrangement joins TRBV30 to TRBJ2-5, with 8 bases identical to TRBD2. CDR3 size: 16 residues. The trim removed 5 bases at V and 4 bases at J, leaving 15 bases unmatched. The germline gives CDR1 GTSNPN, CDR2 SVGIG (reference sequence). CDR3 sequence: CAWGRPGGPFGETQYF. The CDR3 bases are TGTGCCTGGGGGCGACCGGGAGGGCCGTTTGGAGAGACCCAGTACTTC.

V gene TRBV27 combines with J gene TRBJ2-7; 11 nucleotides align to TRBD1. J gave up 7 bases and V 8 bases, and 7 bases lay outside the gene matches. The CDR3 runs 13 residues. The germline gives CDR1 MNHEY, CDR2 SMNVEV (reference sequence). CDR3 sequence: CASGPGQGGEQYF. The CDR3, as DNA: TGTGCCAGCGGACCGGGACAGGGGGGGGAGCAGTACTTC.

The chain uses TRBV5-5 and TRBJ1-2; D is undetermined. The CDR3 consists of 16 residues. From germline, CDR1 is SGHKS and CDR2 YYEKEE (reference sequence). Trimming shortened V by 5 bases and J by 0 bases, and 17 bases separated the two germline ends. CDR3 nucleotide sequence: TGTGCCAGCAGTCCGACGGGGAGCCCTGCTAACTATGGCTACACCTTC. It specifies CASSPTGSPANYGYTF.

The chain carries TRBV2 and TRBJ2-3; D remains ambiguous. The CDR3 consists of 13 residues. In germline, CDR1 is SNHLY, CDR2 FYNNEI. The germline V and J ends were trimmed by 4 bases and 2 bases, with 7 bases remaining between them. The CDR3 loop is CASSVTLTDTQYF. The CDR3 bases are TGTGCCAGCAGTGTGACTCTCACAGATACGCAGTATTTT.

This rearrangement joins TRBV10-3 to TRBJ1-6; the D is unclear. The length of the CDR3 is 14 residues. With 4 bases removed from V and 8 bases from J, the gap between germline ends came to 12 bases. Germline V CDR1 and CDR2: ENHRY, SYGVKD. CDR3 region: CAISAAGYDSPLHF. The CDR3, as DNA: TGTGCCATCAGTGCGGCAGGATACGATTCACCCCTCCACTTT.

A remark on this clone: The sample holds other DNA sequences that translate to the same CDR3. V usage is TRBV20-1 and J usage is TRBJ2-5; a possible D gene is TRBD1 (6 bases). CDR1 DFQATT and CDR2 SNEGSKA come from the germline V gene (reference sequence). Trimming removed 5 bases at V and 7 bases at J, with 11 bases between. The length of the CDR3 is 11 residues. The CDR3 loop reads CSARQGGTQYF. The CDR3 DNA sequence: TGCAGTGCTCGACAAGGGGGGACCCAGTACTTC.

V and J are TRBV13 and TRBJ2-7; D not certain. Per the germline V gene, CDR1 is PRHDT and CDR2 is FYEKMQ (reference sequence). With 5 bases removed from V and 9 bases from J, the gap between germline ends came to 14 bases. This CDR3 contains 12 residues. The CDR3 DNA sequence: TGTGCCAGCAGCCCATACTCTTATCGGCAGTACTTC. It translates to CASSPYSYRQYF.

The chain is built from TRBV6-4 and TRBJ1-2; tentative D call: TRBD1 (6 bases). Germline-derived CDR1 and CDR2 are MRHNA and SNTAGT. The CDR3 covers 16 residues. V was clipped by 4 bases and J by 7 bases, with 22 bases between them. CDR3 sequence: CASSVSPLDRMAGYTF. CDR3 nucleotides: TGTGCCAGCAGTGTATCCCCACTCGACAGGATGGCTGGCTACACCTTC.

CDR3 loop: CASSVSAVVSSGANVLTF. The CDR3 nucleotides read TGTGCCAGCAGCGTATCTGCAGTTGTAAGCTCTGGGGCCAACGTCCTGACTTTC. The gene calls are TRBV9 and TRBJ2-6; D call uncertain. The CDR3 has 18 residues. Germline V gene lookup returns CDR1 SGDLS and CDR2 YYNGEE. V was trimmed by 1 base and J by 0 bases, leaving 14 bases between them.

As concerns this clone: The DNA is omitted, as the CDR3 cannot be located on it reliably, and the CDR3 follows TCRdb's listing. V gene TRBV21-1 combines with J gene TRBJ2-7; the D call in the table, TRBD1, was not verified against the DNA. TRBV21-1 is a pseudogene. The CDR3 region is 13 residues in length, termini included. The CDR3 spells CASWAGGIYEQYF.

The chain combines TRBV2 with TRBJ1-2; 7 bases agree with TRBD1. CDR3 length equals 14 residues. V gave up 5 bases and J gave up 2 bases; unmatched junction bases: 5. Germline V gene data show CDR1 as SNHLY and CDR2 as FYNNEI. The CDR3 DNA follows: TGTGCCAGCAGTCTTGGGACAGCGAACTATGGCTACACCTTC. As protein: CASSLGTANYGYTF.

V is TRBV28 and J is TRBJ1-6; 7 bases are shared with TRBD1. V was clipped by 5 bases and J by 8 bases; unmatched bases: 3. The V gene's germline CDR1 is MDHEN and CDR2 SYDVKM. There are 13 residues in the CDR3. CDR3 sequence: CASSRQGDSPLHF. CDR3 nucleotides: TGTGCCAGCAGTCGACAGGGAGATTCACCCCTCCACTTT.

This sequence joins TRBV19 and TRBJ2-3; 8 bases align to TRBD2. V dropped 5 bases and J dropped 3; count of bases not matched to a gene: 7. CDR3 size: 15 residues. Germline-derived CDR1 and CDR2 are LNHDA and SQIVND (reference sequence). The CDR3 here is CASSSSGSLTDTQYF. CDR3 nucleotides: TGTGCCAGTAGTTCGAGCGGGAGTTTAACAGATACGCAGTATTTT.

This clone was observed a few times. The gene calls are TRBV15 and TRBJ2-5; unclear D gene. Germline CDR1 and CDR2: LNHNV and YYDKDF (reference sequence). The V end lost 0 bases, the J end lost 5 bases, and 13 bases lay between the germline ends. The CDR3 spans 15 residues. This CDR3 is CATSRDRPFGETQYF. The CDR3, as DNA: TGTGCCACCAGCAGAGATCGCCCCTTCGGGGAGACCCAGTACTTC.

The chain has TRBV28 and TRBJ2-1; 12 bases match TRBD2. This CDR3 is 17 amino acids long. Germline lookup yields CDR1 MDHEN and CDR2 SYDVKM. Trimming took 6 bases from V and 9 from J; bases not matched to a gene: 15. Here the CDR3 reads CASREIRTSGRFVEQFF. The CDR3 DNA sequence: TGTGCCAGCAGGGAAATCAGAACTAGCGGGAGGTTCGTTGAGCAGTTCTTC.

This chain links TRBV7-2 with TRBJ2-1; the D gene is possibly TRBD2 (5 bases). The CDR3 consists of 14 residues. Deletions cut 5 bases from V and 6 bases from J, with 14 bases between. CDR1 and CDR2 from the germline V gene are SGHTA and FQGNSA. In nucleotides, the CDR3 is TGTGCCAGCAGCCGGGGTGTTATGGGCAATGAGCAGTTCTTC. This gives the protein CASSRGVMGNEQFF.

The chain combines TRBV18 with TRBJ2-1; TRBD2 might be the D (7 bases). The CDR3 covers 14 residues. Germline V lookup: CDR1 KGHSH, CDR2 LQKENI. V lost 6 bases to trimming and J lost 7 bases, with 16 bases between them. The CDR3 region is CASSGGGAQNEQFF. Written as DNA, the CDR3 is TGTGCCAGCTCCGGCGGGGGCGCCCAGAATGAGCAGTTCTTC.

V usage is TRBV2 and J usage is TRBJ1-5; D ambiguous. Germline CDR1 reads SNHLY; CDR2 reads FYNNEI. The V end was cut by 8 bases, the J end by 1 base, with 18 bases between. The CDR3 length is 16 residues. This chain's CDR3 is CASLGRRGGSNQPQHF. The CDR3 DNA sequence: TGTGCCAGCTTAGGCAGGCGTGGCGGGAGCAATCAGCCCCAGCATTTT.

This rearrangement joins TRBV5-8 to TRBJ2-7; D is unclear. CDR1 SGHTS and CDR2 YDEGEE come from the germline V gene. V lost 2 bases and J lost 2, with 14 bases in between. The CDR3 loop spans 15 amino acids. The CDR3 DNA reads as TGTGCCAGCAGCTTCCTGGGCAGCTTAACCTACGAGCAGTACTTC. This translates into CASSFLGSLTYEQYF. The variable domain in full, with the rest retrieved from reference TRBV5-8 and TRBJ2-7, is EAGVTQSPTHLIKTRGQQATLRCSPISGHTSVYWYQQALGLGLQFLLWYDEGEERNRGNFPPRFSGRQFPNYSSELNVNALELEDSALYLCASSFLGSLTYEQYFGPGTRLTVT.

CDR3 sequence (DNA): TGTGCTAGTGGTTTGGTACCCTCAATCGGAGGAGGTTTGAATGAGCAGTTCTTC. Translation gives CASGLVPSIGGGLNEQFF. The gene calls are TRBV12-5 and TRBJ2-1; tentatively, D is TRBD2 (5 bases). Trimming took 0 bases from V and 7 from J, leaving 22 bases between them. The germline V gene has CDR1 LGHNT and CDR2 FRNRAP. The CDR3 is made up of 18 amino acids.

This clone was observed once. The chain is built from TRBV7-2 and TRBJ1-3, with 8 bases lining up with TRBD1. The CDR3 length is 14 residues. CDR1 and CDR2 (germline): SGHTA, FQGNSA. J gave up 4 bases and V 5 bases, and 4 bases lay outside the gene matches. CDR3: CASSLGTGGNTIYF. CDR3 nucleotide sequence: TGTGCCAGCAGCCTCGGGACAGGCGGAAACACCATATATTTT.

The gene calls are TRBV19 and TRBJ1-2; 9 bases are shared with TRBD1. CDR3 size: 15 residues. Germline V gene lookup returns CDR1 LNHDA and CDR2 SQIVND (reference sequence). V lost 9 bases and J lost 4; bases outside the gene matches: 12. The CDR3 DNA reads TGTGCCAGCACTACCGGGACAGGGACCCTCTATGGCTACACCTTC. Its translation: CASTTGTGTLYGYTF.

The J gene is TRBJ2-4, the V gene TRBV6-6; 7 bases agree with TRBD1. V lost 5 bases and J lost 1; bases outside the gene matches: 5. The CDR3 has 15 amino acids. In germline, CDR1 is MNHNY, CDR2 SVGAGI (reference sequence). CDR3 sequence (DNA): TGTGCCAGCAGTGATCCGGGACAGGCCAAAAACATTCAGTACTTC. It translates to CASSDPGQAKNIQYF.

The chain is built from TRBV18 and TRBJ2-1; 13 bases are a match to TRBD2. The CDR3 runs 17 residues. Germline lookup yields CDR1 KGHSH and CDR2 LQKENI. V lost 1 base to trimming and J lost 4 bases; unmatched junction nucleotides: 4. In DNA form, the CDR3 reads TGTGCCAGCTCACCACGAGGACTAGCGGGAGCTTACAATGAGCAGTTCTTC. Its protein product is CASSPRGLAGAYNEQFF.

The rearrangement links TRBV25-1 to TRBJ1-2, with TRBD1 as a possible D gene (5 bases). Germline V gene lookup returns CDR1 MGHDK and CDR2 SYGVNS. The ends were cut back, 0 bases at V and 8 bases at J, with 7 bases in the middle. This CDR3 is 12 amino acids long. CDR3 amino acids: CASSEYRAGYTF. The CDR3 DNA reads TGTGCCAGCAGTGAATACAGGGCCGGCTACACCTTC.